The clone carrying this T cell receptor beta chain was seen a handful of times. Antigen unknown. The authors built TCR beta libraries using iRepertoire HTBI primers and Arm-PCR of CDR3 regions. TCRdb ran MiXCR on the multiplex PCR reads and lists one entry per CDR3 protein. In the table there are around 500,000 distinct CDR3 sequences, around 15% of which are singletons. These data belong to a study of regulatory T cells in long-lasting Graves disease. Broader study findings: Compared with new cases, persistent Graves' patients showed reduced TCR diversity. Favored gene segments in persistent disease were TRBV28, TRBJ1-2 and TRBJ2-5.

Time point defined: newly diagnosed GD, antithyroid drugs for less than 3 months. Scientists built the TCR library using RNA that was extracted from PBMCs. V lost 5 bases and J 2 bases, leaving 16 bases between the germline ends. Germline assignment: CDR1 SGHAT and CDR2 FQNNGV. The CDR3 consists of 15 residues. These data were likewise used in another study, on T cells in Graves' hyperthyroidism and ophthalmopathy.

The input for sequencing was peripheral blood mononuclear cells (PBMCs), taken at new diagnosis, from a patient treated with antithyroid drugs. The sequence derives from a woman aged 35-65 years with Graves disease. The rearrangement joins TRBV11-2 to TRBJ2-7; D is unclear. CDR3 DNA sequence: TGTGCCAGCAGCCAAGATCGACATGCCCCCTACGAGCAGTACTTC. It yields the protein CASSQDRHAPYEQYF.